The present T cell receptor beta chain was sequenced within a study of vaccination effects on CD4 cells after COVID-19. The V segment lost 3 bases and the J segment 6 bases; nucleotides outside the gene matches: 15. Germline CDR1 is SGHVS and CDR2 is FQNEAQ. The CDR3 runs to 19 residues. Sequencing in the ViraFEST assay came after antigen-specific CD4+ T cells had been expanded with viral peptide pools, which were used to stimulate PBMC. The culture ran for about eleven days before CD4+ T cells were isolated. Two doses of either BNT162b2 or mRNA-1273 were given to each participant. Nobody among the vaccine recipients had prior SARS-CoV-2 infection (nucleocapsid antibodies were negative). On day 3 and again on day 7, half the medium was replaced with IL-2 medium. Findings of the study overall: The study, lacking early post-infection timepoints, had few convalescent patients.

Produced via immunoSEQ multiplex PCR; TCRdb's table is partial and in-frame only. The sample includes 25,000 to 35,000 clones, 80% to 90% of them seen just once. As regards this clone: Its matching antigen is unknown.

Here the sequenced sample was CD4+ T cells from PBMCs cultured with HCoV-NL63 spike peptides, taken after COVID-19 vaccination. This sequence was found in a human donor who received a COVID-19 vaccine. Some clones in this sample may be carry-over from other donors' samples. V and J are TRBV7-8 and TRBJ2-5; 14 bases map to TRBD2. CDR3 DNA: TGTGCCAGCAGCTTTTTAGCCCGACTAGCGGGGGGGCCGAGGAAGACCCAGTACTTC. Translating it yields CASSFLARLAGGPRKTQYF.